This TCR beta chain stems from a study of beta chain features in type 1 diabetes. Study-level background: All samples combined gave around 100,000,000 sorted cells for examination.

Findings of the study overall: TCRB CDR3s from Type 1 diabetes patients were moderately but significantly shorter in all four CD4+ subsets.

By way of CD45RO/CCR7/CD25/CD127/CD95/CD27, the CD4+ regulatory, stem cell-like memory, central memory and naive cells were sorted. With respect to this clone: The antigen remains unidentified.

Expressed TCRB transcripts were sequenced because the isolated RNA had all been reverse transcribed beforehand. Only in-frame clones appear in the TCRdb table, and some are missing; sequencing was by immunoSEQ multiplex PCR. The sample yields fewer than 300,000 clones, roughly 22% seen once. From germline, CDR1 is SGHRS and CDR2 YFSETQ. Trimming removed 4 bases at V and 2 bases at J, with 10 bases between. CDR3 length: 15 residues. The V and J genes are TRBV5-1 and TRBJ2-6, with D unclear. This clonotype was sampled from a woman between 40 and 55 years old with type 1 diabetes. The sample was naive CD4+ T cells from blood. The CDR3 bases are TGCGCCAGCAGCACCGACATGGCTGGGGCCAACGTCCTGACTTTC. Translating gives CASSTDMAGANVLTF.